The 21 T cell receptor beta chains presented below share a single source sample, sequenced in a study of T cells in Graves' hyperthyroidism and ophthalmopathy. Template material for amplifying TCR beta CDR3 regions consisted of RNA transcripts. TCR CDR3 underwent first-round RT-PCR with the HTBI primer set. Each CDR3 protein gets one entry after TCRdb re-called the multiplex PCR reads with MiXCR. In the table there are roughly 200,000 distinct CDR3 sequences, around 17% of which are singletons. The sequenced sample was blood. These receptors all stem from a man aged 40-55 years with Graves' hyperthyroidism.

This clonotype was seen at least ten times. The chain combines TRBV3-1 with TRBJ2-1; D is possibly TRBD1 (6 bases). V was pared by 1 base and J by 14 bases, with 12 bases between. CDR3 size: 12 residues. Germline CDR1 reads LGHDT; CDR2 reads YNNKEL (reference sequence). CDR3: CASSQGGLSEFF. In nucleotides, the CDR3 is TGTGCCAGCAGCCAAGGGGGGCTTTCTGAGTTCTTC.

This clonotype was seen at least ten times. This chain links TRBV30 with TRBJ1-2; D remains ambiguous. The germline gives CDR1 GTSNPN, CDR2 SVGIG (reference sequence). V was shortened by 3 bases and J by 3 bases, with 8 bases between the two germline ends. CDR3 length equals 12 residues. The CDR3 spells CAWRNRDYGYTF. The CDR3 nucleotides read TGTGCCTGGAGAAACAGAGACTATGGCTACACCTTC.

The chain combines TRBV6-2 or TRBV6-3 with TRBJ1-6, with D possibly matching TRBD1 (6 bases). Per the germline V gene, CDR1 is MNHEY and CDR2 is SVGEGT. The CDR3 has 15 amino acids. V lost 1 base, J lost 9 bases, and 13 bases lay in between. The CDR3 DNA reads as TGTGCCAGCAGTTACTGGAACAGGGCGGTTTCACCCCTCCACTTT. It is translated as CASSYWNRAVSPLHF.

This clonotype was detected many times. This chain joins TRBV7-2 and TRBJ1-1; D may be TRBD1 (5 bases). Trimming shortened V by 5 bases and J by 4 bases, and 11 bases separated the two germline ends. The germline CDR1 and CDR2 sequences are SGHTA and FQGNSA. The CDR3 is 13 amino acids. The CDR3 reads CASSTSRGTEAFF. The CDR3 bases are TGTGCCAGCAGCACGTCTAGGGGCACTGAAGCTTTCTTT. The complete variable domain, with remaining parts taken from reference TRBV7-2 and TRBJ1-1, reads GAGVSQSPSNKVTEKGKDVELRCDPISGHTALYWYRQSLGQGLEFLIYFQGNSAPDKSGLPSDRFSAERTGGSVSTLTIQRTQQEDSAVYLCASSTSRGTEAFFGQGTRLTVV.

In this sample, this clonotype turned up many times. V usage is TRBV7-9 and J usage is TRBJ2-4; 7 nucleotides line up with TRBD2. V was clipped by 2 bases and J by 3 bases; unmatched bases: 7. Germline CDR1 and CDR2: SEHNR and FQNEAQ (reference sequence). The CDR3 length is 16 residues. This CDR3 reads CASSLIGAGDKNIQYF. The CDR3 nucleotides are TGTGCCAGCAGCTTAATAGGTGCGGGGGACAAAAACATTCAGTACTTC.

This clonotype occurred a few times. The chain carries TRBV5-5 and TRBJ2-1; D is unresolved. Germline values: CDR1 SGHKS, CDR2 YYEKEE (reference sequence). V was trimmed by 0 bases and J by 4 bases, leaving 11 bases between them. The CDR3 loop spans 15 amino acids. The CDR3, as DNA: TGTGCCAGCAGCTTGGGACCAAATTATTACAATGAGCAGTTCTTC. This codes for CASSLGPNYYNEQFF.

This chain links TRBV7-3 with TRBJ2-1, with D possibly being TRBD1 or TRBD2 (5 bases each). V lost 1 base and J 4 bases, leaving 20 bases between the germline ends. The CDR3 spans 18 residues. Germline CDR1 is SGHTA and CDR2 is FQGTGA. The CDR3 loop is CASSLSDLGAGQYNEQFF. DNA of the CDR3: TGTGCCAGCAGCTTAAGTGACCTTGGGGCGGGCCAATACAATGAGCAGTTCTTC.

This clonotype was detected ten times or more. The chain combines TRBV28 with TRBJ1-5; D is perhaps TRBD1 (6 bases). V was pared by 5 bases and J by 4 bases, with 21 bases between. CDR3 length: 17 residues. Germline V CDR1 and CDR2: MDHEN, SYDVKM. The CDR3 nucleotides read TGTGCCAGCAGTCCTTCATGGGGGGCAGGGCCTAATCAGCCCCAGCATTTT. As protein: CASSPSWGAGPNQPQHF. Together with reference TRBV28 and TRBJ1-5, the CDR3 gives the full variable domain: DVKVTQSSRYLVKRTGEKVFLECVQDMDHENMFWYRQDPGLGLRLIYFSYDVKMKEKGDIPEGYSVSREKKERFSLILESASTNQTSMYLCASSPSWGAGPNQPQHFGDGTRLSIL.

This clonotype was counted at least ten times. J is TRBJ2-1 and V is TRBV11-2, with 10 bases lining up with TRBD1. The germline V gene encodes CDR1 SGHAT and CDR2 FQNNGV. With 4 bases clipped from V and 2 bases from J, the junction kept 2 bases outside the gene matches. The CDR3 runs to 15 residues. CDR3 region: CASSWGQGTYNEQFF. The CDR3 DNA is TGTGCCAGCAGCTGGGGACAGGGGACCTACAATGAGCAGTTCTTC.

At least ten counts were recorded for this clonotype. V and J are TRBV24-1 and TRBJ2-3; D possibly corresponds to TRBD2 (6 bases). This CDR3 contains 17 residues. The germline V gene encodes CDR1 KGHDR and CDR2 SFDVKD. Trimming shortened V by 12 bases and J by 2 bases, and 26 bases separated the two germline ends. CDR3 in DNA: TGTGCCGTCGGGAGAGGACGGGAACTATCTGCCACAGATACGCAGTATTTT. Translating it yields CAVGRGRELSATDTQYF.

In its sample, this clonotype was seen many times. V and J are TRBV20-1 and TRBJ1-5; D call uncertain. V lost 5 bases and J lost 0, with 11 bases in between. Germline values: CDR1 DFQATT, CDR2 SNEGSKA (reference sequence). CDR3 length: 14 amino acids. CDR3: CSAYDGPSNQPQHF. The CDR3 DNA sequence: TGCAGTGCTTACGACGGCCCTAGCAATCAGCCCCAGCATTTT.

This clonotype was recorded at least ten times. The V call is TRBV6-1, the J call TRBJ2-1; 9 nucleotides agree with TRBD1. There are 15 residues in the CDR3. V lost 4 bases to trimming and J lost 6 bases; unmatched junction nucleotides: 7. The germline CDR1 and CDR2 sequences are MNHNS and SASEGT. CDR3 coding DNA: TGTGCCAGCAGTGGGGGACAGGGATTAGTCAATGAGCAGTTCTTC. Translation: CASSGGQGLVNEQFF.

Many counts were recorded for this clonotype. V and J are TRBV7-2 and TRBJ2-5; D might be TRBD2 (6 bases). The CDR3 is made up of 17 amino acids. Trimming stripped 1 base from V and 4 bases from J, with 19 bases between. Germline V gene data show CDR1 as SGHTA and CDR2 as FQGNSA. CDR3 nucleotide sequence: TGTGCCAGCAGCTTAGTTCCTAGCGCCACACGCCCAGAGACCCAGTACTTC. It encodes CASSLVPSATRPETQYF.

In its sample, this clonotype was seen many times. The CDR3 sequence is CASSQEGMGTGTEKLFF. In nucleotides, the CDR3 is TGTGCCAGCAGCCAAGAGGGGATGGGGACAGGGACCGAAAAACTGTTTTTT. This rearrangement joins TRBV3-1 to TRBJ1-4; 9 bases fit TRBD1. V trimming: 0 bases; J trimming: 8 bases; junction bases outside the gene matches: 10. The germline gives CDR1 LGHDT, CDR2 YNNKEL (reference sequence). The CDR3 has 17 residues. Based on the CDR3 plus reference TRBV3-1 and TRBJ1-4, the full variable domain is DTAVSQTPKYLVTQMGNDKSIKCEQNLGHDTMYWYKQDSKKFLKIMFSYNNKELIINETVPNRFSPKSPDKAHLNLHINSLELGDSAVYFCASSQEGMGTGTEKLFFGSGTQLSVL.

In regard to this clonotype: A much bigger clone sits one base away, suggesting this may be a read error. The rearrangement uses TRBV12-3 or TRBV12-4 and TRBJ1-1; 7 bases are shared with TRBD1. The V gene end was trimmed by 6 bases and the J gene end by 10 bases; junction bases not matched to a gene: 11. The CDR3 is 13 residues long. The DNA of the CDR3 is TGTGCCAGCAGAAACCCAGGGGGATCAGGAGCTTTCTTT. Amino acids: CASRNPGGSGAFF.

This clonotype came up many times. The V call is TRBV28, the J call TRBJ1-4; maybe TRBD1 (5 bases). Germline V CDR1 and CDR2: MDHEN, SYDVKM. V gave up 6 bases and J gave up 6 bases, with 11 bases separating them. CDR3 length: 13 residues. The CDR3 nucleotides are TGTGCCAGCAGGGGCAGGGAATATGAAAAACTGTTTTTT. This translates into CASRGREYEKLFF. Combining the CDR3 with reference TRBV28 and TRBJ1-4 gives the whole variable domain DVKVTQSSRYLVKRTGEKVFLECVQDMDHENMFWYRQDPGLGLRLIYFSYDVKMKEKGDIPEGYSVSREKKERFSLILESASTNQTSMYLCASRGREYEKLFFGSGTQLSVL.

V gene TRBV4-3 combines with J gene TRBJ2-3; 7 nucleotides agree with TRBD2. Trimming at V came to 0 bases and at J to 7 bases, leaving 4 bases not matched to a gene. Germline CDR1 and CDR2: LGHNA and YSLEER. The CDR3 has 14 amino acids. This CDR3 is CASSQDQGGYTQYF. CDR3 nucleotides: TGCGCCAGCAGCCAAGATCAGGGAGGGTATACGCAGTATTTT.

The rearrangement links TRBV15 to TRBJ1-3; no definite D call. V lost 0 bases and J 0 bases, leaving 6 bases between the germline ends. This CDR3 spans 15 amino acids. Germline V gene data show CDR1 as LNHNV and CDR2 as YYDKDF (reference sequence). Written as DNA, the CDR3 is TGTGCCACCAGCAGAGATCAGCGCTCTGGAAACACCATATATTTT. It translates to CATSRDQRSGNTIYF. Complete variable domain (other parts from reference TRBV15 and TRBJ1-3): DAMVIQNPRYQVTQFGKPVTLSCSQTLNHNVMYWYQQKSSQAPKLLFHYYDKDFNNEADTPDNFQSRRPNTSFCFLDIRSPGLGDTAMYLCATSRDQRSGNTIYFGEGSWLTVV.

This clonotype has a handful of counts. J is TRBJ2-5 and V is TRBV5-1; 7 nucleotides align to TRBD2. Germline CDR1 is SGHRS and CDR2 is YFSETQ. The CDR3 sequence is 13 residues long. Trimming at V came to 7 bases and at J to 5 bases, leaving 8 bases not matched to a gene. The CDR3 reads CASRTGGGETQYF. The CDR3, as DNA: TGCGCCAGCCGGACCGGCGGGGGTGAGACCCAGTACTTC.

Many counts were recorded for this clonotype. The chain employs TRBV28 and TRBJ1-5; TRBD1 is a possible D gene (6 bases). V lost 3 bases and J 0 bases, leaving 9 bases between the germline ends. The CDR3 has 15 amino acids. Germline CDR1 is MDHEN and CDR2 is SYDVKM. CDR3 residues: CASSLRGDSNQPQHF. The CDR3 DNA reads as TGTGCCAGCAGTTTGAGGGGGGATAGCAATCAGCCCCAGCATTTT.

This clonotype was seen repeatedly, ten times or more. V gene TRBV9 combines with J gene TRBJ2-3; TRBD2 agrees at 9 bases. The V gene end was trimmed by 3 bases and the J gene end by 4 bases; junction bases not matched to a gene: 6. Germline assignment: CDR1 SGDLS and CDR2 YYNGEE. The CDR3 has 15 amino acids. The CDR3 protein is CASSGIAGEADTQYF. The CDR3 bases are TGTGCCAGCAGCGGAATAGCGGGGGAAGCAGATACGCAGTATTTT.